The text below deals with one T cell receptor (beta chain). The target of this receptor is not known. Base qualities are missing; no much larger clone stands one base away. This specimen comes from a study of regulatory T cells in long-lasting Graves disease (dated by TCRdb to 2020 to 2023). Looking at the study overall: Antithyroid drugs had been taken for less than 3 months by newly diagnosed Graves' disease patients. The study took place in China and was registered as a clinical trial. This study used TCR sequencing and RNA sequencing of peripheral blood to compare persistent Graves' disease patients against newly diagnosed Graves' disease patients. A total of about 33 samples underwent TCR sequencing: approximately 13 from persistent and roughly 20 from newly diagnosed Graves' disease patients. Results and caveats for the whole study, not just this receptor: Preferential use of TRBV28, TRBJ1-2 and TRBJ2-5 was observed in persistent disease, whereas TRBV20-1 and TRBJ2-1 were favored in newly diagnosed disease. Sequencing and analysis were restricted to the TCR beta chain. The small sample size was acknowledged by the authors as a limitation that may reduce accuracy. Persistent patients shared more public clonotypes among themselves (around 3,000) than newly diagnosed patients did (over 900). Because the primary lesion, thyroid tissue, could not be accessed, the study looked at peripheral blood alone. Compared with newly diagnosed patients, persistent Graves' disease patients had lower TCR Shannon entropy and fewer highly expanded clones, which suggests clonal expansion.

Receptor libraries were prepared by multiplex PCR. Sequencing used an Illumina HiSeq 4000. iRepertoire HTBI primers and Arm-PCR amplification of CDR3 regions were used to construct TCR beta libraries. Gel purification was performed on PCR products prior to sequencing. On the authors' methods: Across samples, about 64 TRBV and roughly 13 TRBJ segments were identified and used for gene usage analysis of CDR3 amino acid clonotypes. COPE and FqMerger were used to merge the filtered high-quality paired reads into contigs. BLAST was used to align contigs to IMGT TRBV, TRBD and TRBJ reference genes, with CDR3 defined following IMGT. Any clonotype with a frequency above 0.1% was classified as a highly expanded clone. Shannon entropy served as the measure of repertoire diversity, while the Gini coefficient captured V-J evenness. Public clonotypes were defined as clonotypes shared by more than one individual. The public reads were run again by TCRdb, first through fastp at Q25 and then through MiXCR, and only productive beta chains were kept. Here each entry gathers all rows of one CDR3 protein and keeps the most common genes and DNA. The authors' filters were not applied to this entry. The sample table contains 530,000 or so distinct CDR3 sequences; only one count was recorded for about 16% of them. The ten biggest clones cover around 12% of the sample.

In the paper's terms, the time point label means: newly diagnosed GD, antithyroid drugs for less than 3 months. For both TCR sequencing and RNA sequencing, RNA was extracted from PBMCs in TRIzol. The diagnosis of Graves' disease followed American Thyroid Association guidelines. Patients were recruited from an endocrinology department in Xi'an, China. Each patient gave approximately 9.7 milliliters of peripheral blood, collected in an EDTA anticoagulant tube. PBMCs were isolated by Ficoll Paque Plus density gradient separation without further T cell sorting. An Agilent 2100 Bioanalyzer and agarose gel were used to check RNA quality, while a NanoDrop 2000 measured RNA concentration. The germline V gene yields MNHEY for CDR1 and SVGEGT for CDR2. V is cut back by 7 bases and J by 0 bases, with 2 bases in the junction unmatched. From cysteine to phenylalanine, the CDR3 is 13 amino acids long. Just CDR3 DNA is preserved here, 39 bases in frame from base 1.

These data are also associated with another study on T cells in Graves' hyperthyroidism and ophthalmopathy. The second study, in turn, reports: Stable Graves' hyperthyroidism was defined as the absence of progression to ophthalmopathy over 18 months of follow-up. The hyperthyroidism patients were between 18 and 65 years old and newly diagnosed, with a disease duration of less than 2 months. Exclusion was applied to patients with uncontrolled infections, other autoimmune diseases, pregnancy or lactation. Diagnoses were based on clinical symptoms, serum thyroxine and TRAb, thyroid ultrasound and orbital computed tomography. The TCR CDR3 was subjected to a first round of RT-PCR using the HTBI primer set and the Qiagen OneStep RT-PCR kit. Most expanded thyroid clonotypes (frequency above 0.001) were also found in blood, which suggests that blood repertoires may mirror thyroid immune responses. In cross-validation, a model built on a 13 V-J signature told ophthalmopathy apart from stable hyperthyroidism with approximately 90% sensitivity and around 81% specificity, and in testing the same model reached 80%/75%. In validation, the model predicted progression to ophthalmopathy a median of 6.5 months before onset, with over 60% sensitivity and roughly 79% specificity. To identify distinguishing TCR V-J signatures, a discovery cohort of 90 to 100 patients was used, comprising 40 to 45 with Graves' ophthalmopathy and around 57 with stable Graves' hyperthyroidism. An independent validation cohort of around 19 hyperthyroidism patients and roughly 16 patients who later progressed to ophthalmopathy tested prospective prediction of ophthalmopathy. The 75 to 100 discovery patients were randomly split 7:3 into training and test sets. Thyroid tissue and blood T-cell repertoires from over 5 Graves' hyperthyroidism patients were also compared in the study. Once sampling was done, hyperthyroidism patients were given methimazole at a starting dose of 30 mg daily, whereas ophthalmopathy patients were given high-dose intravenous methylprednisolone. Libraries were constructed in a second round of multiplex PCR, after which size selection and purification were performed. Paired-end sequencing of the libraries was performed with 100 bp reads on an Illumina HiSeq2000. SOAPnuke was used to process the raw data, with reads discarded if the reads contained adapters or uncalled bases, had a mean Phred below 15, or lacked an exact constant-primer or identifier match. High-quality paired reads were merged using COPE v1.2.5, and each unique nucleotide sequence was defined as a clonotype. Clonotypes were aligned to IMGT TRBV, TRBD and TRBJ reference segments using MiTCR v1.1. The analysis included only V-J combinations with a frequency above 0.0001, which together covered about 99% of the repertoires. The TCS score was defined as the ratio of F50 (clonal expansion) to E x V (chaos), calculated using BLOSUM62-based TCRdist between CDR3 peptides within each V-J. Welch's t-statistics and random forest reduced 514 V-J features to some 14, which were used in a naive Bayes classifier (R e1071). No statistical method was used to set the sample size in advance, and investigators knew the group allocation. According to the paper, TCR Vbeta CDR3 sequencing was carried out on 135 peripheral blood samples, which came from 40 to 45 ophthalmopathy, fewer than 80 hyperthyroidism and approximately 17 progressor patients.

The material was peripheral blood mononuclear cells (PBMCs), obtained at new diagnosis, from a patient treated with antithyroid drugs. The receptor was derived from a young man with Graves disease. Donor details come from another sample of the same person, matched by shared clones. This sequence uses TRBV6-2 or TRBV6-3 and TRBJ1-1; 7 junctional bases match TRBD1. The DNA reads as follows: TGTGCCAGCAACGACAGGGTGAACACTGAAGCTTTCTTT. Translated, this is CASNDRVNTEAFF.